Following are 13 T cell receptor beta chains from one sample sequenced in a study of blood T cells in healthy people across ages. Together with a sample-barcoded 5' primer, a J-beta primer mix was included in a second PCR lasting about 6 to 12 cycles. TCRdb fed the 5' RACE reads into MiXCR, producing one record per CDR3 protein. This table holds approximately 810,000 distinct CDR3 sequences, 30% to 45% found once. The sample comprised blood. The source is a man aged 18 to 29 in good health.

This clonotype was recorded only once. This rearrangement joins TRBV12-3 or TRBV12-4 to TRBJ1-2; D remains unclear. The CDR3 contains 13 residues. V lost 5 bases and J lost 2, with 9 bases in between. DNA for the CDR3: TGTGCCAGCAGTCAACAGTCCAACTATGGCTACACCTTC. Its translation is CASSQQSNYGYTF.

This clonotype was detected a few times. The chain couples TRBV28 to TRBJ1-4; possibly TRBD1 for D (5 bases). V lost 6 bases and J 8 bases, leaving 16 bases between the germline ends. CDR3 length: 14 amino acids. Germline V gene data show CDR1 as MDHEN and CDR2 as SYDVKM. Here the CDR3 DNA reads TGTGCCAGCAGCCCCCCCGGGGCGGGCGAAAAACTGTTTTTT. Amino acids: CASSPPGAGEKLFF.

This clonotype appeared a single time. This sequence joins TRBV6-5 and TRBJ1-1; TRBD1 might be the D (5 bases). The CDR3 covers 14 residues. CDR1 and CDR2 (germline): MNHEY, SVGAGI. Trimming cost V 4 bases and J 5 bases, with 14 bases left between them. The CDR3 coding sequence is TGTGCCAGCAGTTTACGGCGGGGGGTAACTGAAGCTTTCTTT. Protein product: CASSLRRGVTEAFF.

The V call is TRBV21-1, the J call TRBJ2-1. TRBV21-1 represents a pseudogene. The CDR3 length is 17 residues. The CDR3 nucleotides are TGTGCCAGCAGCTCTCGAACGGCAGGGAGCACCTACAATGAGCAGTTCTTC. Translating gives CASSSRTAGSTYNEQFF.

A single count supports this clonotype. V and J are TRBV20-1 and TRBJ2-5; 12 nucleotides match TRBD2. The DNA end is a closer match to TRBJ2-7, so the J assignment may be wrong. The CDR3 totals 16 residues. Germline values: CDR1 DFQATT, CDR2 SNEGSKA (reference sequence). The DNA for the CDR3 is TGCAGTGCTAGCACAAGGACTAGCGGGAACAAATACGAGCAGTACTTC. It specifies CSASTRTSGNKYEQYF.

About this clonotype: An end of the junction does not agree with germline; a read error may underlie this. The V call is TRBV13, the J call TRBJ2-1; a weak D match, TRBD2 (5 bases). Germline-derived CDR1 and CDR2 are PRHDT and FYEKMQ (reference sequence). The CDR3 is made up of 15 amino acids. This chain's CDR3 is CASSLNGLLYNERFF. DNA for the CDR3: TGTGCCAGCAGCTTGAATGGACTCCTCTACAATGAGCGGTTCTTC.

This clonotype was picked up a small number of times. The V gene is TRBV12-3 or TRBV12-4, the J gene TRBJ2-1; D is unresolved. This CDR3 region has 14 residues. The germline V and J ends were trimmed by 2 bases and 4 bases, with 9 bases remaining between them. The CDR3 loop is CASSLMFAYNEQFF. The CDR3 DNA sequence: TGTGCCAGCAGTTTAATGTTCGCTTACAATGAGCAGTTCTTC.

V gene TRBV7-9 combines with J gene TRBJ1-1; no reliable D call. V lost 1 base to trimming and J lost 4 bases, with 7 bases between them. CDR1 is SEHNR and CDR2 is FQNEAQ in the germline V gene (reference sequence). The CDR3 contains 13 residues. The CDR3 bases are TGTGCCAGCAGCTTAGTGGTTGCCACTGAAGCTTTCTTT. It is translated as CASSLVVATEAFF.

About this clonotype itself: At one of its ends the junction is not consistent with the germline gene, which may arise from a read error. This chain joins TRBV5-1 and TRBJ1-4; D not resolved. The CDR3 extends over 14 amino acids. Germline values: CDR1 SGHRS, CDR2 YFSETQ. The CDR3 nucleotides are TGCGCCGGCAGCTTGGGAGGGTTGAATGAAAAACTGTTTTTT. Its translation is CAGSLGGLNEKLFF. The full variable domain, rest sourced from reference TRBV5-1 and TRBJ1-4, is KAGVTQTPRYLIKTRGQQVTLSCSPISGHRSVSWYQQTPGQGLQFLFEYFSETQRNKGNFPGRFSGRQFSNSRSEMNVSTLELGDSALYLCAGSLGGLNEKLFFGSGTQLSVL.

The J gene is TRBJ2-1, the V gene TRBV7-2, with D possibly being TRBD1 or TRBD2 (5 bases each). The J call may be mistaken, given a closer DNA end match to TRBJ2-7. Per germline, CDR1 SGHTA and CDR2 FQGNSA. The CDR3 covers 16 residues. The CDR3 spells CASSAAGTTSYNEQYF. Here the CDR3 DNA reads TGTGCCAGCAGCGCAGCCGGGACCACATCATACAATGAGCAGTACTTC.

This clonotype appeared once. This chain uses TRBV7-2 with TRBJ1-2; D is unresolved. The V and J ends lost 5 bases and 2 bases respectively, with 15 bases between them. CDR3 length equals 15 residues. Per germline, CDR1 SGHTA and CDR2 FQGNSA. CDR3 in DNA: TGTGCCAGCAGCCCCCTTGCGGGGTCCAACTATGGCTACACCTTC. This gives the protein CASSPLAGSNYGYTF.

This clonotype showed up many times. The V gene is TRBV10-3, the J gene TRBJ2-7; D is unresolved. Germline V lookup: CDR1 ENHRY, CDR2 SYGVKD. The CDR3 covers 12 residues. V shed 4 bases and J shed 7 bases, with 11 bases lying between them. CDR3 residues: CAISGASGEQYF. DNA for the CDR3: TGTGCCATCAGTGGGGCATCTGGGGAGCAGTACTTC.

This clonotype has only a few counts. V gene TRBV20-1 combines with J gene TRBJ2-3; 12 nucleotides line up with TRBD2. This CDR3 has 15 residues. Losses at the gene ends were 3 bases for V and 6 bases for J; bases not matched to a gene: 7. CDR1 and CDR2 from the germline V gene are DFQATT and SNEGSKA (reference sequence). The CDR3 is CSARVTSGGRDTQYF. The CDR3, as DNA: TGCAGTGCTAGGGTGACTAGCGGGGGCAGGGATACGCAGTATTTT.